The 27 T cell receptor beta chains below come from one sample, sequenced in a study of vaccination and CD4 T cells after COVID-19. Sequenced with the Oncomine TCR Beta short-read assay was DNA taken from cultured CD4+ T cells. TCRdb itself ran the PCR reads through MiXCR, one entry per CDR3 protein. Here the sample spans 20,000 to 25,000 distinct CDR3 sequences, about 38% being singletons. Antigens for these TCRs are unknown. Noted treatment: roughly 10-day PBMC culture with coronavirus spike peptide pools or control peptides (ViraFEST assay). Sequenced material: CD4+ T cells from blood, cultured in vitro, taken before SARS-CoV-2 vaccination. These receptors were collected from a human donor who received a COVID-19 vaccine.

The chain has TRBV19 and TRBJ1-2; a possible D gene is TRBD1 (5 bases). Germline values: CDR1 LNHDA, CDR2 SQIVND (reference sequence). CDR3 length equals 13 residues. The germline V and J ends were trimmed by 6 bases and 5 bases, with 13 bases remaining between them. In DNA form, the CDR3 reads TGTGCCAGTAGCTTAAGGGGAGGGTATGGCTACACCTTC. It translates to CASSLRGGYGYTF.

This clonotype was counted only a few times. The chain couples TRBV7-9 to TRBJ1-2, with D possibly matching TRBD1 (5 bases). Germline CDR1 SEHNR, CDR2 FQNEAQ (reference sequence). The CDR3 sequence is 15 residues long. Trimming pared 4 bases from V and 4 bases from J, leaving 16 bases between. The DNA for the CDR3 is TGTGCCAGCAGCTCCGGGACCGCAGGGAGCTATGGCTACACCTTC. Translated, it gives CASSSGTAGSYGYTF. Full variable domain (missing parts from reference TRBV7-9 and TRBJ1-2): DTGVSQNPRHKITKRGQNVTFRCDPISEHNRLYWYRQTLGQGPEFLTYFQNEAQLEKSRLLSDRFSAERPKGSFSTLEIQRTEQGDSAMYLCASSSGTAGSYGYTFGSGTRLTVV.

This chain joins TRBV6-5 and TRBJ2-7; D is ambiguous. Germline V lookup: CDR1 MNHEY, CDR2 SVGAGI. The CDR3 has 13 amino acids. Trimming removed 0 bases from V and 2 bases from J, with 5 bases in between. This CDR3 is CASSYSWAYEQYF. The CDR3 DNA sequence: TGTGCCAGCAGTTACTCTTGGGCCTACGAGCAGTACTTC.

The V and J genes are TRBV2 and TRBJ1-1; TRBD1 might be the D (5 bases). The V gene lost 8 bases and the J gene lost 7 bases, with 14 bases spanning the gap. Germline V gives CDR1 SNHLY, CDR2 FYNNEI. The CDR3 covers 12 residues. CDR3 DNA sequence: TGTGCCAGCTCCGAGGGGATCAATGAAGCTTTCTTT. This encodes CASSEGINEAFF.

This clonotype was seen only a few times. The chain links TRBV20-1 to TRBJ2-5, with no clear D. The germline gives CDR1 DFQATT, CDR2 SNEGSKA (reference sequence). CDR3 length: 10 amino acids. V was shortened by 3 bases and J by 6 bases, with 5 bases between the two germline ends. The DNA of the CDR3 is TGCAGTGCTAGCGTCCAGACCCAGTACTTC. Its protein product is CSASVQTQYF.

This chain uses TRBV12-5 with TRBJ1-5; the match to TRBD1 covers 12 bases. The V gene's germline CDR1 is LGHNT and CDR2 FRNRAP. Trimming took 5 bases from V and 2 from J; bases not matched to a gene: 7. The CDR3 consists of 17 residues. For the CDR3, the DNA is TGTGCTAGTGGTCCAGGGACAGGGGGCTACGGCAATCAGCCCCAGCATTTT. Protein product: CASGPGTGGYGNQPQHF.

This clonotype was seen a handful of times. The rearrangement uses TRBV5-1 and TRBJ2-5, with TRBD2 matching 11 bases. Unmatched junction bases numbered 8, after V lost 10 bases and J lost 3 bases. Germline V gives CDR1 SGHRS, CDR2 YFSETQ. The CDR3 loop spans 14 amino acids. In DNA form, the CDR3 reads TGCGCCTCGCTAGCGGGGGGACTTGAAGAGACCCAGTACTTC. Its translation is CASLAGGLEETQYF.

The chain is built from TRBV20-1 and TRBJ2-7, with 9 bases matching TRBD1. Looked up from germline, CDR1 is DFQATT and CDR2 is SNEGSKA (reference sequence). Germline trimming cut 5 bases from V and 5 bases from J; bases unmatched to any gene: 7. The CDR3 runs 13 residues. CDR3: CSAGPGTGNEQYF. The CDR3 region has the DNA TGCAGTGCTGGACCCGGGACAGGGAACGAGCAGTACTTC.

This chain connects TRBV5-1 to TRBJ1-1; D is unclear. The ends were cut back, 0 bases at V and 1 base at J, with 10 bases in the middle. The CDR3 length is 15 residues. Per germline, CDR1 SGHRS and CDR2 YFSETQ. The CDR3 DNA reads TGCGCCAGCAGCTTGGGCCCCGAGACGAACACTGAAGCTTTCTTT. It yields the protein CASSLGPETNTEAFF. Complete variable domain (other parts from reference TRBV5-1 and TRBJ1-1): KAGVTQTPRYLIKTRGQQVTLSCSPISGHRSVSWYQQTPGQGLQFLFEYFSETQRNKGNFPGRFSGRQFSNSRSEMNVSTLELGDSALYLCASSLGPETNTEAFFGQGTRLTVV.

The CDR3 is CASTLRAPGLKSSGNTIYF. CDR3 in DNA: TGTGCCAGCACCCTCCGGGCCCCAGGCCTGAAAAGCTCTGGAAACACCATATATTTT. The chain recombines TRBV5-8 with TRBJ1-3; no firm D call. Per germline, CDR1 SGHTS and CDR2 YDEGEE. The length of the CDR3 is 19 residues. Trimming removed 6 bases from V and 0 bases from J, with 25 bases in between.

The chain employs TRBV20-1 and TRBJ2-1, with 7 nucleotides matching TRBD1. The CDR3 spans 13 residues. From germline, CDR1 is DFQATT and CDR2 SNEGSKA (reference sequence). J was trimmed by 5 bases and V by 4 bases; bases with no gene match: 5. The DNA for the CDR3 is TGCAGTGCTACGGGACAGTGGGACAATGAGCAGTTCTTC. It yields the protein CSATGQWDNEQFF.

The gene calls are TRBV6-1 and TRBJ2-7, with 7 nucleotides matching TRBD2. Trimming cost V 4 bases and J 3 bases; bases outside gene matches: 3. Germline V gene sequence: CDR1 MNHNS, CDR2 SASEGT. The CDR3 extends over 13 amino acids. CDR3 loop: CASSAGLSYEQYF. In nucleotides, the CDR3 is TGTGCCAGCAGTGCGGGACTAAGCTACGAGCAGTACTTC.

The chain carries TRBV20-1 and TRBJ1-2, with TRBD1 matching 8 bases. CDR1 and CDR2 (germline): DFQATT, SNEGSKA (reference sequence). The trim removed 5 bases at V and 7 bases at J, leaving 9 bases unmatched. This CDR3 has 13 residues. The CDR3 DNA follows: TGCAGTGCTCCACTGACAGGGGCGGGTGGCTACACCTTC. This sequence encodes CSAPLTGAGGYTF.

CDR3 in DNA: TGTGCCAGCAGTTTGGGGACAGGACTGAATCAGCCCCAGCATTTT. Translated, it gives CASSLGTGLNQPQHF. The chain joins TRBV12-3 or TRBV12-4 to TRBJ1-5; 8 bases fit TRBD1. Losses at the gene ends were 3 bases for V and 4 bases for J; bases not matched to a gene: 5. The CDR3 contains 15 residues.

The chain joins TRBV12-3 or TRBV12-4 to TRBJ2-7, with 13 bases matching TRBD2. V lost 5 bases and J lost 2; bases outside the gene matches: 18. This CDR3 is 20 amino acids long. CDR3 residues: CASSSSGTSGDATAPYEQYF. DNA for the CDR3: TGTGCCAGCAGTAGTTCCGGGACTAGCGGGGACGCGACCGCACCCTACGAGCAGTACTTC.

The gene calls are TRBV6-2 or TRBV6-3 and TRBJ2-3; D call uncertain. With 7 bases removed from V and 0 bases from J, the gap between germline ends came to 14 bases. The CDR3 extends over 15 amino acids. The germline CDR1 and CDR2 sequences are MNHEY and SVGEGT. CDR3: CASTDVSTSTDTQYF. The CDR3 coding sequence is TGTGCCAGCACCGATGTTAGCACTAGCACAGATACGCAGTATTTT.

In this sample, this clonotype turned up a few times. This chain links TRBV12-3 or TRBV12-4 with TRBJ2-7; 9 nucleotides agree with TRBD2. V gave up 5 bases and J gave up 1 base; unmatched junction bases: 3. This CDR3 is 14 amino acids long. CDR3 protein: CASSSGGPSYEQYF. The CDR3, as DNA: TGTGCCAGCAGTAGCGGGGGGCCGTCCTACGAGCAGTACTTC.

The chain joins TRBV19 to TRBJ1-6, with 7 positions matching TRBD1. This CDR3 is 15 amino acids long. J lost 0 bases, V lost 5 bases, and 1 base had no gene match. CDR1 and CDR2 from the germline V gene are LNHDA and SQIVND (reference sequence). This chain's CDR3 is CASSRDSSYNSPLHF. CDR3 in DNA: TGTGCCAGTAGTCGGGACAGCTCCTATAATTCACCCCTCCACTTT.

The chain is built from TRBV19 and TRBJ1-3; D is unresolved. Between the trimmed V and J ends, which lost 8 bases and 4 bases, there was a span of 15 bases. Germline assignment: CDR1 LNHDA and CDR2 SQIVND (reference sequence). CDR3 length: 14 amino acids. For the CDR3, the DNA is TGTGCCAGTCGAAAGGCCGAGCCGGGAAACACCATATATTTT. This sequence encodes CASRKAEPGNTIYF. Supplemented by reference TRBV19 and TRBJ1-3, the full variable domain reads DGGITQSPKYLFRKEGQNVTLSCEQNLNHDAMYWYRQDPGQGLRLIYYSQIVNDFQKGDIAEGYSVSREKKESFPLTVTSAQKNPTAFYLCASRKAEPGNTIYFGEGSWLTVV.

The chain employs TRBV20-1 and TRBJ2-3; no definite D call. There are 12 residues in the CDR3. V lost 1 base, J lost 3 bases, and 5 bases lay in between. Germline V gene data show CDR1 as DFQATT and CDR2 as SNEGSKA (reference sequence). The CDR3 here is CSARAITDTQYF. As DNA, the CDR3 is TGCAGTGCTAGAGCGATTACAGATACGCAGTATTTT.

This clonotype has just a few counts. V and J are TRBV15 and TRBJ2-5; a possible D gene is TRBD1 (5 bases). This CDR3 region has 14 residues. V lost 3 bases to trimming and J lost 2 bases, with 10 bases between them. Germline CDR1 reads LNHNV; CDR2 reads YYDKDF (reference sequence). The CDR3 protein is CATSRGRAQETQYF. Here the CDR3 DNA reads TGTGCCACCAGCAGGGGCAGGGCACAAGAGACCCAGTACTTC.

This clonotype was seen just once. The rearrangement links TRBV12-3 or TRBV12-4 to TRBJ1-2, with TRBD1 matching over 8 bases. The CDR3 consists of 16 residues. V lost 7 bases to trimming and J lost 5 bases; unmatched junction nucleotides: 15. The CDR3 sequence: CASTITYRGAFYGYTF. CDR3 coding DNA: TGTGCCAGCACCATCACGTACAGGGGGGCTTTTTATGGCTACACCTTC.

The rearrangement links TRBV20-1 to TRBJ2-2, with 9 bases fitting TRBD1. The CDR3 covers 14 residues. Germline CDR1 reads DFQATT; CDR2 reads SNEGSKA (reference sequence). With V trimmed by 6 bases and J by 5 bases, 7 bases remained unmatched. CDR3 in amino acids: CSAAGTGLTGELFF. CDR3 in DNA: TGCAGTGCAGCCGGGACAGGGTTAACCGGGGAGCTGTTTTTT.

This clonotype was detected a few times. The genes are TRBV7-2 and TRBJ2-2; D is possibly TRBD1 (5 bases). Trimming took off 3 bases at V and 6 bases at J, with 8 bases between the two ends. CDR1 is SGHTA, CDR2 FQGNSA, per germline. The CDR3 sequence is 13 residues long. The CDR3 region is CASSFVTAGELFF. For the CDR3, the DNA is TGTGCCAGCAGCTTCGTGACAGCCGGGGAGCTGTTTTTT.

V gene TRBV10-3 combines with J gene TRBJ2-7; the D is unclear. Germline V gene data show CDR1 as ENHRY and CDR2 as SYGVKD. V lost 3 bases and J 3 bases, leaving 12 bases between the germline ends. This CDR3 is 14 amino acids long. The CDR3, as DNA: TGTGCCATCAGTGATGGGCGACGGAGCTACGAGCAGTACTTC. Protein: CAISDGRRSYEQYF.

The J gene is TRBJ1-2, the V gene TRBV6-5; the D gene is possibly TRBD1 (6 bases). This CDR3 region has 16 residues. Germline CDR1 MNHEY, CDR2 SVGAGI. With 0 bases removed from V and 8 bases from J, the gap between germline ends came to 19 bases. The CDR3 loop reads CASSYSSAGVGSGYTF. CDR3 nucleotide sequence: TGTGCCAGCAGTTACTCGAGCGCAGGGGTTGGTTCGGGCTACACCTTC.

This chain joins TRBV5-1 and TRBJ2-7; 9 bases fit TRBD2. The germline V gene has CDR1 SGHRS and CDR2 YFSETQ. The CDR3 is 16 residues long. Unmatched junction bases numbered 4, after V lost 0 bases and J lost 0 bases. CDR3 residues: CASSLEGLALSYEQYF. The CDR3 nucleotides are TGCGCCAGCAGCTTGGAGGGACTAGCCCTCTCCTACGAGCAGTACTTC.